This T cell receptor (beta chain) was sequenced in a study of OX40 agonist ivuxolimab in advanced cancers. Study information: Intravenous ivuxolimab was administered to patients every 2 weeks at 0.01 to 10 mg/kg.

The repertoire was sequenced with immunoSEQ multiplex PCR; TCRdb's copy has only in-frame clones and lacks some. The table records fewer than 4,000 clones, 75% to 90% of them present only once. The CDR3 runs 16 residues. CDR1 and CDR2 from the germline V gene are MGHRA and YSYEKL. V lost 1 base, J lost 4 bases, and 2 bases stayed unmatched. This TCR came from an adult with an advanced solid tumor such as melanoma, head and neck, liver or kidney cancer. This chain connects TRBV4-1 to TRBJ1-6; TRBD1 agrees at 9 bases. The sample in question was CD4+ or CD8+ T cells sorted from blood, obtained in a trial of the OX40 agonist ivuxolimab. For the CDR3, the DNA is TGCGCCAGCAGCCAAGGGGACAGGGTTTATAATTCACCCCTCCACTTT. Its protein product is CASSQGDRVYNSPLHF.